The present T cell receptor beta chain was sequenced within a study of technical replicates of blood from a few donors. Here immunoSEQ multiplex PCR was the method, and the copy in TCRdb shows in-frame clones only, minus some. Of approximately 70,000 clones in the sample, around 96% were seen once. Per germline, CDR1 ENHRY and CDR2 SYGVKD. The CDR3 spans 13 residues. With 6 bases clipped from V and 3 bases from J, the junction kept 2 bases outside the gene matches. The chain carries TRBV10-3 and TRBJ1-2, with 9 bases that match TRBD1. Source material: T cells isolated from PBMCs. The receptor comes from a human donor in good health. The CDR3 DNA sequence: TGTGCCATCAGGGGACAGGGTGACTATGGCTACACCTTC. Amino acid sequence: CAIRGQGDYGYTF.